This TCR beta chain was observed in a study of cytomegalovirus exposure and HLA in healthy donors. Everyone who donated was a healthy bone marrow donor. Germline V gives CDR1 MNHEY, CDR2 SMNVEV (reference sequence). The V gene lost 8 bases and the J gene lost 3 bases, with 13 bases spanning the gap. The CDR3 is 14 residues long. Primers included in the PCR were 60 Vbeta and 13 Jbeta primers. Some clones are missing from TCRdb's copy, which holds only in-frame ones; the method was immunoSEQ multiplex PCR. The sample lists about 150,000 clones; 65% to 85% were seen once. This clone was detected once. Its antigen is still unknown. General study points: Certain indistinguishable V segments, among them TRBV6-2 and TRBV6-3, were excluded. Follow-up analysis later connected one missense variant in DCLRE1C with trimming of TCR beta V- and J-genes.

The clonotype was recovered from a male donor in good health and CMV-seropositive. V gene TRBV27 combines with J gene TRBJ1-4, with TRBD1 as a possible D gene (5 bases). Material for sequencing was PBMCs. The CDR3 DNA reads as TGTGCCAGCGGCTCGTGGGGGGCTAATGAAAAACTGTTTTTT. Its protein is CASGSWGANEKLFF.